These T cell receptor beta chains were read from a single sample in a study of T cells in Graves' hyperthyroidism and ophthalmopathy. From the multiplex PCR reads, TCRdb called clonotypes with MiXCR, one entry per CDR3 protein. This sample carries about 580,000 distinct CDR3 sequences, around 46% of them seen once, and the ten largest clones take about 8%. Sequenced material: peripheral blood or thyroid tissue (not recorded which). The origin of the receptors is a woman aged 18-35 years with Graves' hyperthyroidism. Each CDR3 is given with its conserved first and last residue. D genes are given only for firm matches. Clone size is given for some rows only: seen once, a few or many times, or a class if the clone is expanded.

d_call: .
clone_size: many
v_call: TRBV2
j_call: TRBJ2-7
cdr3_aa: CASRDASSYEQYF
cdr3_nt: TGTGCCAGCAGAGATGCGAGCTCCTACGAGCAGTACTTC

d_call: .
clone_size: many
v_call: TRBV3-1
j_call: TRBJ1-6
cdr3_aa: CASSLDYSPLHF
cdr3_nt: TGTGCCAGCAGTTTGGATTATTCACCCCTCCACTTT

d_call: TRBD1
clone_size: .
v_call: TRBV29-1
j_call: TRBJ2-7
cdr3_aa: CSLGQDSYEQYF
cdr3_nt: TGCAGCTTAGGACAGGACTCCTACGAGCAGTACTTC

d_call: .
clone_size: .
v_call: TRBV25-1
j_call: TRBJ2-1
cdr3_aa: CASSEYPPRRDSYNEQFF
cdr3_nt: TGTGCCAGCAGTGAATACCCTCCTCGGCGGGATAGCTACAATGAGCAGTTCTTC

d_call: .
clone_size: many
v_call: TRBV29-1
j_call: TRBJ1-1
cdr3_aa: CSVEPGAMNTEAFF
cdr3_nt: TGCAGCGTTGAACCAGGGGCGATGAACACTGAAGCTTTCTTT

d_call: TRBD1
clone_size: few
v_call: TRBV18
j_call: TRBJ2-7
cdr3_aa: CASSRRRTGGAYEQYF
cdr3_nt: TGTGCCAGCTCACGGAGGAGGACAGGGGGTGCCTACGAGCAGTACTTC

d_call: TRBD1
clone_size: once
v_call: TRBV5-6
j_call: TRBJ1-3
cdr3_aa: CASSPRDRVNTIYF
cdr3_nt: TGTGCCAGCAGCCCACGGGACAGGGTGAACACCATATATTTT

d_call: .
clone_size: many
v_call: TRBV20-1
j_call: TRBJ1-2
cdr3_aa: CSAGGGDGYTF
cdr3_nt: TGCAGTGCTGGGGGGGGGGATGGCTACACCTTC

d_call: .
clone_size: many
v_call: TRBV19
j_call: TRBJ1-1
cdr3_aa: CASQQMGEAFF
cdr3_nt: TGTGCCAGCCAACAAATGGGTGAAGCTTTCTTT

d_call: .
clone_size: .
v_call: TRBV29-1
j_call: TRBJ1-4
cdr3_aa: CSDDRQSEKLFF
cdr3_nt: TGCAGCGACGATCGACAGAGTGAAAAACTGTTTTTT

d_call: .
clone_size: few
v_call: TRBV20-1
j_call: TRBJ2-1
cdr3_aa: CSASEEVNEQFF
cdr3_nt: TGCAGTGCTAGTGAAGAAGTCAATGAGCAGTTCTTC

d_call: .
clone_size: many
v_call: TRBV6-4
j_call: TRBJ2-7
cdr3_aa: CASSETPGLGGQYF
cdr3_nt: TGTGCCAGCAGTGAGACCCCCGGCCTAGGTGGGCAGTACTTC

d_call: .
clone_size: many
v_call: TRBV5-1
j_call: TRBJ1-1
cdr3_aa: CASSRNENTEAFF
cdr3_nt: TGCGCCAGCAGCCGTAATGAGAACACTGAAGCTTTCTTT

d_call: TRBD1
clone_size: many
v_call: TRBV20-1
j_call: TRBJ2-7
cdr3_aa: CSAPDRVLGEQYF
cdr3_nt: TGCAGTGCTCCGGACAGGGTACTGGGCGAGCAGTACTTC

d_call: TRBD1
clone_size: many
v_call: TRBV14
j_call: TRBJ2-5
cdr3_aa: CASSPGYGQGTKTQYF
cdr3_nt: TGTGCCAGCAGCCCGGGATATGGACAGGGGACCAAGACCCAGTACTTC

d_call: TRBD1
clone_size: few
v_call: TRBV6-4
j_call: TRBJ2-3
cdr3_aa: CASSEATGGTDTQYF
cdr3_nt: TGTGCCAGCAGTGAAGCGACAGGGGGCACAGATACGCAGTATTTT

d_call: TRBD1
clone_size: .
v_call: TRBV30
j_call: TRBJ2-6
cdr3_aa: CAWREGGTEAF
cdr3_nt: TGTGCCTGGAGGGAAGGGGGCACTGAAGCTTTC

d_call: .
clone_size: many
v_call: TRBV6-1
j_call: TRBJ2-7
cdr3_aa: CASTGGLSSSYEQYF
cdr3_nt: TGTGCCAGCACCGGAGGACTCTCGAGCTCCTACGAGCAGTACTTC

d_call: TRBD2
clone_size: few
v_call: TRBV7-2
j_call: TRBJ2-3
cdr3_aa: CASSLDLAGADTQYF
cdr3_nt: TGTGCCAGCAGCTTAGATCTAGCGGGAGCTGATACGCAGTATTTT

d_call: .
clone_size: .
v_call: TRBV20-1
j_call: TRBJ2-5
cdr3_aa: CSASSVEAQETQYF
cdr3_nt: TGCAGTGCCAGCTCCGTAGAGGCTCAAGAGACCCAGTACTTC

d_call: .
clone_size: many
v_call: TRBV7-9
j_call: TRBJ2-5
cdr3_aa: CASSLVVREGLQETQYF
cdr3_nt: TGTGCCAGCAGCTTAGTGGTCAGAGAGGGCCTCCAAGAGACCCAGTACTTC

d_call: .
clone_size: many
v_call: TRBV3-1
j_call: TRBJ2-7
cdr3_aa: CASSQSGLAYEQYF
cdr3_nt: TGTGCCAGCAGCCAATCGGGACTCGCCTACGAGCAGTACTTC

d_call: .
clone_size: .
v_call: TRBV15
j_call: TRBJ2-2
cdr3_aa: CATSRAGVNTGKLFF
cdr3_nt: TGTGCCACCAGCAGAGCCGGGGTGAACACCGGGAAGCTGTTTTTT

d_call: TRBD1
clone_size: few
v_call: TRBV29-1
j_call: TRBJ1-6
cdr3_aa: CSVAGTGGNSPLHF
cdr3_nt: TGCAGCGTGGCCGGGACAGGGGGTAATTCACCCCTCCACTTT

d_call: .
clone_size: many
v_call: TRBV11-3
j_call: TRBJ1-1
cdr3_aa: CASSLVPGTEAFF
cdr3_nt: TGTGCCAGCAGCTTAGTTCCGGGGACCGAAGCTTTCTTT

d_call: .
clone_size: many
v_call: TRBV14
j_call: TRBJ1-2
cdr3_aa: CASSQAWGENYGYTF
cdr3_nt: TGTGCCAGCAGCCAAGCCTGGGGGGAGAACTATGGCTACACCTTC

d_call: .
clone_size: .
v_call: TRBV20-1
j_call: TRBJ1-2
cdr3_aa: CSARDRRAGGYGYTF
cdr3_nt: TGCAGTGCTAGAGATCGTCGAGCGGGGGGCTATGGCTACACCTTC

d_call: .
clone_size: many
v_call: TRBV29-1
j_call: TRBJ2-7
cdr3_aa: CSVEMAGQQHEQYF
cdr3_nt: TGCAGCGTTGAAATGGCTGGACAGCAACACGAGCAGTACTTC

d_call: .
clone_size: .
v_call: TRBV29-1
j_call: TRBJ1-1
cdr3_aa: CSVGEDRNAEAFF
cdr3_nt: TGCAGCGTTGGAGAAGACAGGAACGCTGAAGCTTTCTTT

d_call: .
clone_size: once
v_call: TRBV12-3/TRBV12-4
j_call: TRBJ2-5
cdr3_aa: CASTSGLGETQYF
cdr3_nt: TGTGCCAGCACCTCTGGGTTGGGAGAGACCCAGTACTTC

d_call: .
clone_size: .
v_call: TRBV29-1
j_call: TRBJ1-2
cdr3_aa: CSSHSGGAQYGYTF
cdr3_nt: TGCAGCTCCCATTCGGGCGGAGCGCAATATGGCTACACCTTC

d_call: .
clone_size: .
v_call: TRBV20-1
j_call: TRBJ1-2
cdr3_aa: CSPTEGYGYTF
cdr3_nt: TGCAGCCCGACAGAGGGGTATGGCTACACCTTC

d_call: .
clone_size: .
v_call: TRBV5-1
j_call: TRBJ1-1
cdr3_aa: CASSLGLQENTEAFF
cdr3_nt: TGCGCCAGCAGCTTGGGGTTACAAGAGAACACTGAAGCTTTCTTT

d_call: TRBD1
clone_size: once
v_call: TRBV29-1
j_call: TRBJ1-1
cdr3_aa: CSVRQGVAEAFF
cdr3_nt: TGCAGCGTCCGACAGGGGGTCGCTGAAGCTTTCTTT

d_call: TRBD2
clone_size: many
v_call: TRBV2
j_call: TRBJ2-7
cdr3_aa: CASNPAGEYEQYF
cdr3_nt: TGTGCCAGCAATCCCGCGGGGGAGTACGAGCAGTACTTC

d_call: .
clone_size: .
v_call: TRBV5-1
j_call: TRBJ1-3
cdr3_aa: CASSYHPIYF
cdr3_nt: TGCGCCAGCAGCTACCACCCCATATATTTT

d_call: TRBD1
clone_size: .
v_call: TRBV24-1
j_call: TRBJ2-5
cdr3_aa: CATSDSTGIQETQYF
cdr3_nt: TGTGCCACCAGTGACTCGACAGGGATCCAAGAGACCCAGTACTTC

d_call: .
clone_size: .
v_call: TRBV24-1
j_call: TRBJ2-5
cdr3_aa: CATSDWDQETQYF
cdr3_nt: TGTGCCACCAGTGATTGGGACCAAGAGACCCAGTACTTC

d_call: TRBD1
clone_size: few
v_call: TRBV11-2
j_call: TRBJ2-7
cdr3_aa: CASSLPQGVEQYF
cdr3_nt: TGTGCCAGCAGCTTACCTCAGGGGGTGGAGCAGTACTTC

d_call: TRBD1
clone_size: .
v_call: TRBV7-9
j_call: TRBJ1-6
cdr3_aa: CASTSTGPNSPLHF
cdr3_nt: TGTGCCAGCACCTCGACAGGGCCGAATTCACCCCTCCACTTT

d_call: .
clone_size: many
v_call: TRBV6-6
j_call: TRBJ1-4
cdr3_aa: CASSYSIGNEKLFF
cdr3_nt: TGTGCCAGCAGTTACTCGATAGGAAATGAAAAACTGTTTTTT

d_call: TRBD1
clone_size: few
v_call: TRBV9
j_call: TRBJ1-5
cdr3_aa: CASSFTGERQPQHF
cdr3_nt: TGTGCCAGCAGCTTTACAGGGGAAAGGCAGCCCCAGCATTTT

d_call: .
clone_size: many
v_call: TRBV10-3
j_call: TRBJ2-7
cdr3_aa: CAISDKGTYEQYF
cdr3_nt: TGTGCCATCAGTGATAAAGGGACCTACGAGCAGTACTTC

d_call: .
clone_size: .
v_call: TRBV19
j_call: TRBJ1-2
cdr3_aa: CAPHGVAMYSGNTF
cdr3_nt: TGTGCCCCCCACGGGGTGGCCATGTACTCTGGAAACACCTTC

d_call: TRBD2
clone_size: many
v_call: TRBV6-1
j_call: TRBJ2-2
cdr3_aa: CASPGLSRGELFF
cdr3_nt: TGTGCCAGTCCGGGACTATCTCGAGGGGAGCTGTTTTTT